Listed below are T cell receptor beta chains from one sample, sequenced in a study of circulating and synovial CD4+ cells in juvenile arthritis. The method was immunoSEQ multiplex PCR; TCRdb's version includes in-frame clones alone and lacks a portion of them. The sample carries 36,000 or so clones, around 96% recorded once. Material: CD4+ T cells from blood. These receptors originate from a human donor with juvenile idiopathic arthritis. The CDR3 runs from the conserved cysteine through the conserved F or W.

J | V | CDR3
TRBJ2-3 | TRBV9 | CASNPRGEDTQYF
- | TRBV7-9 | CASSPTPYEQYF
TRBJ2-7 | TRBV29-1 | CSVDRSGSSYEQYF
- | TRBV11-2 | CASSPRQHSYEQYF
TRBJ2-1 | TRBV6-6 | CASSSTGGRNNEQFF
TRBJ1-1 | TRBV5-1 | CASSLGQEYMNTEAFF
TRBJ2-5 | TRBV19 | CASSQDYRDRVARETQYF
TRBJ2-6 | TRBV14 | CASSPSSGANVLTF
TRBJ2-6 | TRBV5-1 | CASNDRDRPGANVLTF
TRBJ1-5 | TRBV7-2 | CASSMYNQPQHF
TRBJ1-4 | TRBV5-1 | CASSPTPQGAREKLFF
TRBJ2-1 | TRBV9 | CASSPYGTGVTEQFF
TRBJ2-5 | TRBV2 | CASSKLEETQYF
TRBJ2-1 | TRBV7-6 | CASSADRGLFFEQFF
TRBJ1-2 | TRBV5-4 | CASSFTSNYGYTF
TRBJ2-1 | TRBV2 | CASRSSGGTAEFF
TRBJ2-7 | TRBV9 | CASSVGAGVYEQYF
TRBJ2-3 | TRBV7-8 | CASSFTGVGTDTQYF
TRBJ2-7 | TRBV6-1 | CASSGRYSSSYEQYF
TRBJ1-3 | TRBV5-6 | CASMRDRGDTIYF
TRBJ1-4 | TRBV6-6 | CASRGDRALNEKLFF
TRBJ1-1 | TRBV13 | CASSLYGFGDTEAFF
TRBJ2-3 | TRBV7-2 | CASSRRLAVSTDTQYF
TRBJ1-5 | TRBV18 | CASSLRQFNQPQHF
TRBJ1-6 | TRBV7-2 | CASSLDGARNSPLHF
TRBJ1-2 | TRBV19 | CASSMDRVYGYTF
TRBJ2-7 | TRBV9 | CASSPDDREYEQYF
TRBJ1-5 | TRBV19 | CASRLRPGGYSSNQPQHF
TRBJ1-1 | TRBV27 | CASSFRTGGRYTEAFF
TRBJ2-1 | TRBV10-3 | CASVRDISLVEQFF
TRBJ2-7 | TRBV11-2 | CASSSTGTGWSEQYF
TRBJ1-4 | TRBV4-3 | CASSQEGQHGEKLFF
TRBJ1-2 | TRBV7-2 | CASSSKGLPNYGYTF
TRBJ1-4 | TRBV5-1 | CASSLWSRGQNNEKLFF
TRBJ2-7 | TRBV7-3 | CASSLRSESSYEQYF
TRBJ1-6 | TRBV6-5 | CASSPGHISPLHF
TRBJ2-5 | TRBV5-4 | CASSSILGLDQETQYF
TRBJ2-5 | TRBV6-1 | CASRALAAETQYF
TRBJ2-4 | TRBV7-2 | CASSLLGGTSIQYF
TRBJ2-1 | TRBV6-1 | CASSETLGGRGFF
TRBJ2-7 | TRBV7-9 | CASSLEAESYEQYF
TRBJ2-7 | TRBV7-9 | CASSLASGGSFYEQYF
TRBJ1-2 | TRBV6-5 | CASSPVRTHRGGYTF
TRBJ2-3 | TRBV5-4 | CASSLDRATDTQYF
TRBJ1-1 | TRBV2 | CASSDNRGKGAEAFF
TRBJ2-3 | TRBV7-2 | CASSPPHGGPSTDTQYF
TRBJ2-3 | TRBV18 | CASSTGGRDTQYF
TRBJ2-3 | TRBV7-9 | CASSLEATGGDTQYF
TRBJ1-1 | TRBV19 | CASSSMRQRMNTEAFF
- | TRBV13 | CASTERGSSYEQYF
TRBJ2-7 | TRBV15 | CATSRGDGGRYEQYF
TRBJ1-2 | TRBV18 | CASSPRDRTNYGYTF
TRBJ2-5 | TRBV27 | CASSEGAGETQYF
TRBJ1-1 | TRBV6-1 | CAVSYDRNTEAFF
TRBJ1-1 | TRBV7-2 | CASSTRTGGEAFF
TRBJ2-5 | TRBV2 | CASSPRDRETQYF
TRBJ1-4 | TRBV9 | CASSPRGEELFF
TRBJ2-3 | TRBV4-2 | CASSQRGLGTDTQYF
TRBJ1-6 | TRBV6-1 | CASSVTGWNSPLHF